The text below deals with one TCR beta chain. Its antigen remains unknown. Unique molecular identifiers were affixed to discrete cDNA molecules within the library. TCRdb re-derived calls from the RACE reads in MiXCR, one entry per CDR3 protein. The sample has 70,000 to 95,000 distinct CDR3 sequences, about 6.6% seen once. Time point here: patch test 2, 6 weeks after DPC sensitization. The treatment is: therapeutic diphenylcyclopropenone sensitization with weekly scalp DPC. Patch tests were applied only after blood draws. The CDR3 is 18 amino acids. Germline V gives CDR1 MNHNS, CDR2 SASEGT. With 4 bases removed from V and 8 bases from J, the gap between germline ends came to 24 bases. The data are from a study of human T cells and chemical hapten exposure. Points from the study as a whole: Expanded TCRs formed significantly more large CDR3 similarity clusters than controls. DPC sensitization left the count of TCRs above 1 in 1000 unchanged.

The chain joins TRBV6-1 to TRBJ1-6; tentatively, D is TRBD1 (6 bases). The origin of this receptor is a woman in her 30s with alopecia areata. Some clones in this sample may be carry-over from other donors' samples. This material consisted of whole blood, taken in connection with sensitization to the hapten diphenylcyclopropenone (DPC). CDR3 sequence: CASSVWQGILSPYSPLHF. The DNA of the CDR3 is TGTGCCAGCAGTGTATGGCAGGGGATTTTAAGCCCCTATTCACCCCTCCACTTT.